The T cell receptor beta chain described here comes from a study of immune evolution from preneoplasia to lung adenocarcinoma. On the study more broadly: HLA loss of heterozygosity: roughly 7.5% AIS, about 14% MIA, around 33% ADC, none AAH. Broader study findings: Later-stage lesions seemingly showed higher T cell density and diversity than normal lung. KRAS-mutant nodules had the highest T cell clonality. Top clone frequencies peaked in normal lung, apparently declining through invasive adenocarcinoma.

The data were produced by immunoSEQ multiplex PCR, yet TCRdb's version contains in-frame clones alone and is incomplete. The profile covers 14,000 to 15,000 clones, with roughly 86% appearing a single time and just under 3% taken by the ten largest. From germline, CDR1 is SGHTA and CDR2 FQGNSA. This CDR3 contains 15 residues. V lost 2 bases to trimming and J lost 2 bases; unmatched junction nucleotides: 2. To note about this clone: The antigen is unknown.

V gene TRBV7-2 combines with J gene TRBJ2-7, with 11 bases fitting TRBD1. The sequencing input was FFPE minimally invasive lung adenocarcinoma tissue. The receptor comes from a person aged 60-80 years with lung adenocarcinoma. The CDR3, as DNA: TGTGCCAGCAGCTTAAGGACAGGGGGCGCCTACGAGCAGTACTTC. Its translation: CASSLRTGGAYEQYF.